This is a list of T cell receptor beta chains from one sample in a study of cytomegalovirus exposure and HLA in healthy donors. The data were produced by immunoSEQ multiplex PCR, yet TCRdb's version contains in-frame clones alone and is incomplete. The repertoire holds roughly 250,000 clones, with under 90% as singletons. The material sequenced was PBMCs. Receptors originate from a girl aged 2-15 years in good health and CMV-seronegative. The CDR3 runs from the conserved cysteine through the conserved F or W. The order of the fields is J gene, V gene, clone size, D gene, CDR3 length, CDR3 DNA, CDR3 protein. D genes are given only for firm matches. Clone size, where shown, is once, few, many, or a class for clones that have expanded.

TRBJ2-1 | TRBV5-1 | NA | NA | 15 | TGCGCCAGCAGCTTCGGACAGAGCTCCTACAATGAGCAGTTCTTC | CASSFGQSSYNEQFF
TRBJ1-2 | TRBV27 | NA | NA | 13 | TGTGCCAGCAGTCCTCTTGGAGGCTATGGCTACACCTTC | CASSPLGGYGYTF
TRBJ2-1 | TRBV11-1 | NA | TRBD1 | 16 | TGTGCCAGCAGCGCCAACCACAGGGGACGATCGGATGAGCAGTTCTTC | CASSANHRGRSDEQFF
TRBJ2-7 | TRBV2 | NA | TRBD1 | 12 | TGTGCCAGCATAACAGGGGGCTACGAGCAGTACTTC | CASITGGYEQYF
TRBJ1-2 | TRBV18 | once | TRBD1 | 17 | TGTGCCAGCTCACCCCGCGGACAGGACCCCCTTTACTATGGCTACACCTTC | CASSPRGQDPLYYGYTF
TRBJ1-2 | TRBV6-1 | NA | TRBD1 | 13 | TGTGCCAGCAGTCTGGACAGGGTCGGTGGCTACACCTTC | CASSLDRVGGYTF
TRBJ2-1 | TRBV9 | NA | TRBD1 | 15 | TGTGCCAGCAGCGTCTTGTTAGGGGGCGGATCCGAGCAGTTCTTC | CASSVLLGGGSEQFF
TRBJ2-5 | TRBV5-1 | NA | TRBD2 | 15 | TGCGCCAGCAGCTTGACGGGACTCGGGAGGGAGACCCAGTACTTC | CASSLTGLGRETQYF
TRBJ1-1 | TRBV28 | NA | NA | 11 | TGTGCCAGCAGTTTTTCCCATGAAGCTTTCTTT | CASSFSHEAFF
TRBJ1-5 | TRBV28 | NA | NA | 17 | TGTGCCAGCAACCCGGTTGATTTGAGGAGTGCCAATCAGCCCCAGCATTTT | CASNPVDLRSANQPQHF
TRBJ2-4 | TRBV5-6 | NA | NA | 12 | TGTGCCAGCAGCTTGGATGGTAGCATTCAGTACTTC | CASSLDGSIQYF
TRBJ2-1 | TRBV4-2 | NA | NA | 15 | TGTGCCAGCAGCCAAACCCATGATCGGTACAATGAGCAGTTCTTC | CASSQTHDRYNEQFF
TRBJ1-2 | TRBV15 | few | NA | 16 | TGTGCCACCAGCAGAGAAATAGAAGGCCGGAGCTATGGCTACACCTTC | CATSREIEGRSYGYTF
TRBJ2-2 | TRBV7-2 | NA | NA | 13 | TGTGCCAGCAGCTTAGCCCGTATCGGGGAGCTGTTTTTT | CASSLARIGELFF
TRBJ2-5 | TRBV2 | NA | TRBD2 | 18 | TGTGCCAGCAGTGAAGGAAAGGGGTCTAGCGGGGGGGACGAGACCCAGTACTTC | CASSEGKGSSGGDETQYF
TRBJ1-2 | TRBV6-5 | NA | TRBD1 | 14 | TGTGCCAGCAGTTACAGACAGGGGAACTATGGCTACACCTTC | CASSYRQGNYGYTF
TRBJ1-6 | TRBV12-2 | few | NA | 17 | TGTGCAAGTCGCTTAGAAGGGTCGGGGGATTGTAATTCACCCCTCCACTTT | CASRLEGSGDCNSPLHF
TRBJ2-7 | TRBV7-8 | NA | NA | 17 | TGTGCCAGCAGCTTAGCGATTGCCCGCGACGGAGACTACGAGCAGTACTTC | CASSLAIARDGDYEQYF
TRBJ1-4 | TRBV4-1 | NA | NA | 15 | TGCGCCAGCAGCCAAGTGGCCACAGCTAATGAAAAACTGTTTTTT | CASSQVATANEKLFF
TRBJ2-1 | TRBV19 | few | TRBD2 | 16 | TGTGCCAGTTCCCCCCCGCTAGCGGGGGGGCCGGATGAGCAGTTCTTC | CASSPPLAGGPDEQFF